The clone carrying this T cell receptor (beta chain) showed up just a few times. Its target is unknown. This sample was included in a study of neoadjuvant anti-PD-1 for oral cavity cancer. Study-wide results and limits: Pretreatment Treg/Th17 ratio correlated inversely with post-treatment tumor clonality. TCR analyses covered only a few patients per response group.

Survey sequencing of tumors mostly used 4.5 to 6 ug DNA, two replicates. TCRdb's copy holds only in-frame clones and misses some; the assay was immunoSEQ multiplex PCR. In the table there are around 35,000 clones, around two fifths of which are singletons. Specified time point: after neoadjuvant nivolumab, at surgical resection. V lost 3 bases and J lost 2; bases outside the gene matches: 6. Germline loops: CDR1 SGHAT, CDR2 FQNNGV. This CDR3 has 17 amino acids. V and J are TRBV11-2 and TRBJ2-2; 10 bases are shared with TRBD2. The sequence derives from a person aged 35 to 85 with oral cavity squamous cell carcinoma. Source: tumor tissue, taken after nivolumab (anti-PD-1) treatment. CDR3 DNA sequence: TGTGCCAGCAGCTTGTATTCTAGCGGGGGAAACACCGGGGAGCTGTTTTTT. This translates into CASSLYSSGGNTGELFF.